This TCR beta chain was sequenced for a study of cytotoxic CD8 clonotypes in ibrutinib-treated CLL. About the research overall: Partial response was seen in around 25 patients and complete response in 2; after median 68 months, approximately 15 stayed remitted, 12 progressed.

CDR1 and CDR2 (germline): MNHEY, SVGAGI. The CDR3 spans 15 residues. Deletions cut 0 bases from V and 5 bases from J, with 14 bases between. A word on this clone: No antigen is known for it.

Study-wide points: Lymph node repertoires were not studied, and sampling times were unmatched. Clonotypes that were public were uncommon, and they contracted or stayed stable on treatment.

Here immunoSEQ multiplex PCR was the method, and the copy in TCRdb shows in-frame clones only, minus some. The sample records almost 250,000 clones, around three quarters being singletons. V is TRBV6-5 and J is TRBJ2-7; D gene uncertain. The source material was PBMCs, sampled after 24 months of ibrutinib treatment. This sequence was found in a human donor with chronic lymphocytic leukemia. The CDR3: CASSYSPTSGDEQYF. The CDR3 nucleotides read TGTGCCAGCAGTTACTCTCCGACTTCAGGTGACGAGCAGTACTTC.